This record concerns one T cell receptor (beta chain) sequence. This clone was detected many times. Its antigen is unknown. No quality values exist for individual bases; no much larger clone is one base distant. The data were taken from a study of sequential checkpoint blockade in melanoma (dated by TCRdb to the late 2010s). Context from the whole study: Patients were randomized 1:1 to first-line nivolumab followed by ipilimumab (arm A) or ipilimumab followed by nivolumab (arm B). Maintenance nivolumab came after each of the two trial sequences. DNA from around 95 pretreatment melanoma tumor samples underwent TCRbeta immunosequencing. For some 22 patients, matched tumor biopsies were taken both before treatment and at week 13, after single-agent nivolumab (arm A) or ipilimumab (arm B). About 82% of the matched tumor biopsy pairs taken before and after treatment were from the same lesion. Points the paper makes about the study in general: Among patients in the nivolumab-first arm (arm A), tumor TIL clonality before treatment was associated with response (P = .04). Larger, independent patient cohorts are needed to validate the response-prediction model that combines TCR metrics and mutation burden. Patients with increases in tumor T-cell fraction and clonality by week 13 were approximately 30 times more likely to achieve clinical benefit. PD-L1 staining and CD8+ T-cell counts correlated with tumor T-cell fraction and clonality, whereas mutational load did not. Small sample sizes and reduced statistical power limited the analyses of tumor T-cell fraction within each arm.

Taken from the germline V gene, the CDR1 and CDR2 loops are SGHNT and YENEEA. From the cysteine through the phenylalanine, the CDR3 covers 16 amino acids. Kept here is only the CDR3 DNA, which spans 48 bases and is read in frame from base 1. V has 5 bases trimmed and J has 4 bases trimmed; junction bases matching no gene number 9. TCRbeta CDR3 regions were immunosequenced from genomic DNA with the immunoSEQ Assay. Before high-throughput sequencing, genomic DNA was amplified using bias-controlled multiplex PCR. Per the original workflow: To quantify the absolute abundance of each unique TCRbeta CDR3 region, the sequences were collapsed and filtered. Clonality, defined as 1 minus Pielou's evenness, was calculated using only productive rearrangements. Tumor T-cell fraction was computed by normalizing TCRbeta template counts to usable DNA, estimated from several housekeeping genes. A previously published method was used to identify clones with significantly greater frequencies in on-treatment samples than in baseline samples. Not all clones reach the TCRdb copy of this immuneACCESS table, which keeps in-frame sequences only. Checked studies attribute under half of the gap to unresolved V genes and leave the rest unexplained. V, J and clone size derive from that table, while D and trimming were established from the DNA sequence. The sample table contains around 6,000 clones; only one count was recorded for 15% to 20% of them. The ten biggest clones cover 15% to 20% of the sample.

This specimen's treatment or condition label, per the study, means: randomized to nivolumab then ipilimumab (arm A) or the reverse (arm B). None of the patients in the trial had previously been given DNA-damaging chemotherapy. Samples were obtained from patients with melanoma enrolled in CheckMate 064, a randomized, open-label phase II trial of sequential checkpoint blockade. Genomic DNA from formalin-fixed paraffin-embedded (FFPE) tissue samples served as the input for tumor TCR sequencing. The TCR originated in a human donor with melanoma. Source: tumor tissue (inferred from file names), taken from a patient given nivolumab and ipilimumab in sequence. The chain was built from TRBV11-3 and TRBJ2-5, and TRBD1 matches 11 of the central bases. The DNA sequence is given as TGTGCCAGCAGCCTTGGGACAGGGGGAGCCTTAGAGACCCAGTACTTC. Its product reads: CASSLGTGGALETQYF.